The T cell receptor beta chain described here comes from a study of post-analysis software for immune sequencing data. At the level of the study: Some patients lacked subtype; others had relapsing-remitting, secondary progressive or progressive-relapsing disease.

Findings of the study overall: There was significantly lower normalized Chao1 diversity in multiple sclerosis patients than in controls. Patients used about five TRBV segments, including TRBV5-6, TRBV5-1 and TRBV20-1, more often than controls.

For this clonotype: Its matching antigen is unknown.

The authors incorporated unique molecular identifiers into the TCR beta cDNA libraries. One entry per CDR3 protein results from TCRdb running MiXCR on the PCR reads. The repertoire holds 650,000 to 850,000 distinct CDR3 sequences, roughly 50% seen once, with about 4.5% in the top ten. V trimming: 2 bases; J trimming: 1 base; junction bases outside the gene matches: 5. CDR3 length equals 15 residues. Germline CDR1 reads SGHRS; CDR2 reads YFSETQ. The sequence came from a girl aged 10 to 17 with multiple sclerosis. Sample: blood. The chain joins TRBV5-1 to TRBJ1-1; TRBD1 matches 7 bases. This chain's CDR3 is CASSFQGQTNTEAFF. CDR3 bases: TGCGCCAGCAGCTTCCAGGGACAGACGAACACTGAAGCTTTCTTT.